This entry features one T cell receptor beta chain sequence. What it binds is not known. TCRdb itself ran the reads through MiXCR, one entry per CDR3 protein. The sample includes some 270,000 distinct CDR3 sequences, approximately 15% of them seen just once. This specimen belongs to a study of T cell repertoires in cytomegalovirus infection. Overall study: Public TCR beta signature analysis indicated the presence of both CMV infection and matching HLA type.

Study observations and caveats: Carriers of CMV plus the relevant HLA were identified by cumulative public TCR beta family frequency.

The J segment lost 6 bases and the V segment lost 0 bases, leaving 17 bases of the junction unmatched. This CDR3 has 18 amino acids. Germline V CDR1 and CDR2: MNHEY, SVGAGI. The receptor comes from a human donor in good health (CMV status not recorded). Some clones in this sample may be carry-over from other donors' samples. The sample consisted of CD8+ T cells from PBMCs. V usage is TRBV6-5 and J usage is TRBJ2-7; 7 bases map to TRBD1. The CDR3 DNA reads TGTGCCAGCAGTTACTCGACGGCCGCCGACAGGGATGAGGCCGAGCAGTACTTC. Encoded protein: CASSYSTAADRDEAEQYF.